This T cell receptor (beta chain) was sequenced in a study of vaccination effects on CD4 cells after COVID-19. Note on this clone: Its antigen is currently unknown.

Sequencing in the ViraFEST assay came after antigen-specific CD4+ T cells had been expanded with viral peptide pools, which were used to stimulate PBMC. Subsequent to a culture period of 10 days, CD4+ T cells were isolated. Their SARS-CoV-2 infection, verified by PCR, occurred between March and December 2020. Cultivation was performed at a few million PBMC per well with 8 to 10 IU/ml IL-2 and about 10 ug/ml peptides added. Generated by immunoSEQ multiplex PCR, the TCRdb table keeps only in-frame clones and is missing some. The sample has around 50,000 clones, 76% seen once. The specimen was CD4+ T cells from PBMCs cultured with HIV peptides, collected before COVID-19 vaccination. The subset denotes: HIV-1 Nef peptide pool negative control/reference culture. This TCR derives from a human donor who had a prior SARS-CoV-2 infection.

The CDR3 spells CASSRQRPPYEQYF. CDR3 coding DNA: TGTGCCAGCAGCCGACAGAGACCTCCCTACGAGCAGTACTTC. The V call is TRBV2, the J call TRBJ2-7; a weak D match, TRBD1 (5 bases). The V gene's germline CDR1 is SNHLY and CDR2 FYNNEI. V lost 6 bases, J lost 2 bases, and 14 bases lay in between. The CDR3 consists of 14 residues. The whole variable domain, remainder taken from reference TRBV2 and TRBJ2-7, is EPEVTQTPSHQVTQMGQEVILRCVPISNHLYFYWYRQILGQKVEFLVSFYNNEISEKSEIFDDQFSVERPDGSNFTLKIRSTKLEDSAMYFCASSRQRPPYEQYFGPGTRLTVT.